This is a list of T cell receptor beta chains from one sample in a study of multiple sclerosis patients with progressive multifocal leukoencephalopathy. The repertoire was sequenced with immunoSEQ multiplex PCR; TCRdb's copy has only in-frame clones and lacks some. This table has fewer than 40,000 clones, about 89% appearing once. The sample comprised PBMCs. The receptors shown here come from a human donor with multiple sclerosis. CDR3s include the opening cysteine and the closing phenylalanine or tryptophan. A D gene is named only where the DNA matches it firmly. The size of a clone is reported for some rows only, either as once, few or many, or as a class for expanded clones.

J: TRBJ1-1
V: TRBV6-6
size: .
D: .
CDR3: CASSPETGRGAEAFF
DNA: TGTGCCAGCAGTCCCGAGACAGGAAGGGGCGCTGAAGCTTTCTTT

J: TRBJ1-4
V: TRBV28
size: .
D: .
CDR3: CASSFPGYNEKLFF
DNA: TGTGCCAGCAGTTTCCCCGGGTATAATGAAAAACTGTTTTTT

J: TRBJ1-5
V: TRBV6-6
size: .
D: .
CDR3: CASSSIRDQPQHF
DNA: TGTGCCAGCAGTTCTATTCGCGATCAGCCCCAGCATTTT

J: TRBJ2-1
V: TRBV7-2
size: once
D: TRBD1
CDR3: CASSLRDRVLSYNEQFF
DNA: TGTGCCAGCAGCTTACGAGACAGGGTCCTCTCCTACAATGAGCAGTTCTTC

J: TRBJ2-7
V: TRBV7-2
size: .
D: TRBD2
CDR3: CASSLSGRSYEQYF
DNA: TGTGCCAGCAGCCTTAGCGGGCGGTCCTACGAGCAGTACTTC

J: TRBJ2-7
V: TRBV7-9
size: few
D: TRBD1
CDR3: CASSQDPRGKGEQYF
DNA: TGTGCCAGCAGCCAAGACCCCAGGGGGAAGGGCGAGCAGTACTTC

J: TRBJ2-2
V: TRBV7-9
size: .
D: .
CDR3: CASSWGLTTGELFF
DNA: TGTGCCAGCAGCTGGGGGCTTACCACCGGGGAGCTGTTTTTT

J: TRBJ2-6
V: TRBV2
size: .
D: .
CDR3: CASSDSGANVLTF
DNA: TGTGCCAGCAGTGACTCTGGGGCCAACGTCCTGACTTTC

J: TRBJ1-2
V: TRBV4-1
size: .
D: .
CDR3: CASSPKLGDGYTF
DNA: TGCGCCAGCAGCCCGAAGTTAGGCGATGGCTACACCTTC

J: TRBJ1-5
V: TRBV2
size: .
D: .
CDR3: CASTRGQSNQPQHF
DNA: TGTGCCAGCACCCGCGGACAGAGCAATCAGCCCCAGCATTTT

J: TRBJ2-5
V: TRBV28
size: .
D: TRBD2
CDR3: CATIRLGEGETQYF
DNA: TGTGCCACCATAAGACTGGGGGAGGGGGAGACCCAGTACTTC

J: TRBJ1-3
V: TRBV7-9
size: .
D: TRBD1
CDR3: CASSLLLGQGARNTIYF
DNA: TGTGCCAGCAGCTTATTATTGGGACAGGGGGCGAGGAACACCATATATTTT

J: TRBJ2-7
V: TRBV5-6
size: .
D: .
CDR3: CASSLWAETSYEQYF
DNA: TGTGCCAGCAGCTTGTGGGCCGAAACTTCCTACGAGCAGTACTTC

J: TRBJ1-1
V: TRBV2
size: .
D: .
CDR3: CASSDRENTEAFF
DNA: TGTGCCAGCAGTGATCGGGAGAACACTGAAGCTTTCTTT

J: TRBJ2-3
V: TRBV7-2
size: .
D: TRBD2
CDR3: CASSRTSGGGPGSTDTQYF
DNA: TGTGCCAGCAGTCGGACTAGCGGGGGAGGGCCCGGGAGCACAGATACGCAGTATTTT

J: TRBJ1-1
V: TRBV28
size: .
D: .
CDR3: CASRPSLLTGPEAFF
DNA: TGTGCCAGCAGACCCTCCTTACTGACAGGCCCCGAAGCTTTCTTT

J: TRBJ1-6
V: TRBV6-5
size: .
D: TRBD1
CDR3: CASSGNGQGNSPLHF
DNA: TGTGCCAGCAGTGGAAACGGACAGGGGAATTCACCCCTCCACTTT

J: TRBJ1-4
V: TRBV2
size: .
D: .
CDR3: CATYDSHLEKLFF
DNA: TGTGCCACCTATGACAGCCACCTTGAAAAACTGTTTTTT

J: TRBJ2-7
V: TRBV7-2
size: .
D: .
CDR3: CASSRTSYEQYF
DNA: TGTGCCAGCAGCCGGACTTCCTACGAGCAGTACTTC

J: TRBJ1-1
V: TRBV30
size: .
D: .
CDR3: CAWSVLPPAEAFF
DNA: TGTGCCTGGAGTGTACTACCACCCGCTGAAGCTTTCTTT

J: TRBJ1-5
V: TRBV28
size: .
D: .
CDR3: CASSAHRVDQPQHF
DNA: TGTGCCAGCAGTGCCCACAGGGTAGACCAGCCCCAGCATTTT

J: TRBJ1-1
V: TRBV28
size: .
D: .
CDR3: CASSAARAEAFF
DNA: TGTGCCAGCAGTGCGGCCCGGGCTGAAGCTTTCTTT

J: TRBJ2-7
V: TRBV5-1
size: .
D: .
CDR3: CASSLSGGREEQYF
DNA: TGCGCCAGCAGCTTGTCCGGGGGCCGGGAGGAGCAGTACTTC

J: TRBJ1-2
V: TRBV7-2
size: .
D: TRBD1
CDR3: CASTPQTGRDGYTF
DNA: TGTGCCAGCACCCCCCAGACAGGGAGGGATGGCTACACCTTC

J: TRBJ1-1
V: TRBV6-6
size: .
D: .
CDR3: CASSYAGLNTEAFF
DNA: TGTGCCAGCAGTTACGCGGGATTGAACACTGAAGCTTTCTTT

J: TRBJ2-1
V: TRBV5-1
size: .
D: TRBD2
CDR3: CASSTAGESYNEQFF
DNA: TGCGCCAGCAGCACGGCGGGGGAGTCCTACAATGAGCAGTTCTTC

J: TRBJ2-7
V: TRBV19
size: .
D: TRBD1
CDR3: CATLDRATYEQYF
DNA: TGTGCCACTCTGGACAGGGCTACCTACGAGCAGTACTTC